The TCR beta chain under discussion was sequenced for a study of blood T cell dynamics during melanoma immunotherapy. This table comes from immunoSEQ multiplex PCR, and its TCRdb copy is limited to in-frame clones, with some not included. The sample holds around 1,500 clones; approximately 76% are singletons and the top ten take around 7.2%. Study-level findings and limits: Among sorted CD8+ subsets, immune-effector cells had the highest clonality and cell-free DNA similarity.

Worth noting for this clone: What it recognizes is unknown.

Sample time point: pre-treatment baseline. The CD3+ CD4- CD8+ CD45RA- CD45RO-high CD27- CCR7- memory phenotype defined TIE cells. Blood was drawn before treatment and at week 3 after checkpoint blockade. Germline-derived CDR1 and CDR2 are MGHDK and SYGVNS. The CDR3 covers 14 residues. Trimming stripped 1 base from V and 4 bases from J, with 7 bases between. The material was CD8+ T cells from blood, obtained from a patient treated with checkpoint blockade. The rearrangement uses TRBV25-1 and TRBJ1-4; D unclear. The TCR originated in a human donor with melanoma. CDR3 coding DNA: TGTGCCAGCAGTGAATGGGGAAGTAATGAAAAACTGTTTTTT. It is translated as CASSEWGSNEKLFF.